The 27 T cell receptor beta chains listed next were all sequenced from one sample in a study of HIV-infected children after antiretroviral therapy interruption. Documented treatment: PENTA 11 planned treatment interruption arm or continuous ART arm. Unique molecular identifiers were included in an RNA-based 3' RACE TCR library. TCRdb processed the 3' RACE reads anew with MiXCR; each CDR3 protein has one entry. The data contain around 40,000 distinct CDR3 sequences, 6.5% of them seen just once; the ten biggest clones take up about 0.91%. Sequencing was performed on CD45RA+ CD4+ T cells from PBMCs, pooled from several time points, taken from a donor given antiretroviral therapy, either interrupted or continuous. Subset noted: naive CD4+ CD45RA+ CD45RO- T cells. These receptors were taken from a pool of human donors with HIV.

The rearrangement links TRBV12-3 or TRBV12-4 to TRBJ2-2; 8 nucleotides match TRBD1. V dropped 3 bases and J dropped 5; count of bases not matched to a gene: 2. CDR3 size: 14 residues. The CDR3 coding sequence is TGTGCCAGCAGTTTCCAGGGGGCGACCGGGGAGCTGTTTTTT. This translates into CASSFQGATGELFF.

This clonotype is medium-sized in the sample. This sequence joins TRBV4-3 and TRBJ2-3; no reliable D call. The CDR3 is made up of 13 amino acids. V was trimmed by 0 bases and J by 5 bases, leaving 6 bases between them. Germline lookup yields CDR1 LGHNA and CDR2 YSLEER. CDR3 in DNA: TGCGCCAGCAGCCAAGATTATGGAGATACGCAGTATTTT. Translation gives CASSQDYGDTQYF.

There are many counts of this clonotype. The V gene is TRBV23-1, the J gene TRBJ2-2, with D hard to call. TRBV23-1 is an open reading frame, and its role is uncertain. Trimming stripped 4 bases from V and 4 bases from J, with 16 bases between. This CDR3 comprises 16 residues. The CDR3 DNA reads TGCGCCAGCAGTCCCCCCGTCCCGACGATCACCGGGGAGCTGTTTTTT. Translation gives CASSPPVPTITGELFF.

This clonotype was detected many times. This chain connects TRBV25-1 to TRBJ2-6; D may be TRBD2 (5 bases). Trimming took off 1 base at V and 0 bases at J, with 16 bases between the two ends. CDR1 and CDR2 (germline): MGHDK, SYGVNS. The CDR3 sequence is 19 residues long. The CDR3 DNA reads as TGTGCCAGCAGTGAATCCGGGGTATCGGGATACTCTGGGGCCAACGTCCTGACTTTC. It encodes CASSESGVSGYSGANVLTF.

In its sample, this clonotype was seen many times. CDR3 sequence (DNA): TGCGCCAGCAGCTTTCTGGCGTCGACAGGGGATTCACCCCTCCACTTT. This gives the protein CASSFLASTGDSPLHF. The chain couples TRBV4-1 to TRBJ1-6, with 8 bases aligning to TRBD1. The germline V gene has CDR1 MGHRA and CDR2 YSYEKL. The CDR3 has 16 amino acids. The V and J ends lost 5 bases and 8 bases, in that order; junction bases with no gene match: 11.

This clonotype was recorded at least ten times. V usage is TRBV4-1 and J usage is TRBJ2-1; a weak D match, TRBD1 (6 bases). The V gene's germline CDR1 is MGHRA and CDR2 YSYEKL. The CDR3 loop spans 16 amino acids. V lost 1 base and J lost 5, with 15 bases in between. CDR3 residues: CASSQGLQGVDNEQFF. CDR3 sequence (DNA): TGCGCCAGCAGCCAAGGTCTACAGGGTGTTGACAATGAGCAGTTCTTC.

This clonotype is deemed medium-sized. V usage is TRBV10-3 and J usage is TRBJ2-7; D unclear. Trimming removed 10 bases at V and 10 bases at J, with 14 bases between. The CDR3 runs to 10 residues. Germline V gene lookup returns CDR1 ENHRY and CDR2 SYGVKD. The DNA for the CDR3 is TGTGCCAGCGGTGGTTATGAACAGTACTTC. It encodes CASGGYEQYF.

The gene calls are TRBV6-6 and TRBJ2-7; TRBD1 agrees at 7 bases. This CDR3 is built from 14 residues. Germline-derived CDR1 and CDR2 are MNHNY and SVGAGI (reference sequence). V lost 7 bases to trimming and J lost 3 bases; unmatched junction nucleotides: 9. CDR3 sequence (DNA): TGTGCCAGCACCAAGACAGGGTCGGTCTACGAGCAGTACTTC. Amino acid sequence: CASTKTGSVYEQYF.

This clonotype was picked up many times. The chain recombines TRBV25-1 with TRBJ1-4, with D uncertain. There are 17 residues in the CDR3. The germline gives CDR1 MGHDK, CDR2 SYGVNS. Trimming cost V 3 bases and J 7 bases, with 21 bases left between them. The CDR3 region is CASSELDPTATFEKLFF. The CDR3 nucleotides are TGTGCCAGCAGTGAGTTAGACCCAACAGCGACTTTTGAAAAACTGTTTTTT. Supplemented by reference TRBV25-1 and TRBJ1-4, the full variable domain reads EADIYQTPRYLVIGTGKKITLECSQTMGHDKMYWYQQDPGMELHLIHYSYGVNSTEKGDLSSESTVSRIRTEHFPLTLESARPSHTSQYLCASSELDPTATFEKLFFGSGTQLSVL.

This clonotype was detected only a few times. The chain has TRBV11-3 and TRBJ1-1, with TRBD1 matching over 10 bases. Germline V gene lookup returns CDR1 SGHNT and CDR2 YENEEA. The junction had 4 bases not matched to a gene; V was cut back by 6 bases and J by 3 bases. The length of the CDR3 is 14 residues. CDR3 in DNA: TGTGCCAGCAGTCGGGACAGGGGAGACACTGAAGCTTTCTTT. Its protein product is CASSRDRGDTEAFF.

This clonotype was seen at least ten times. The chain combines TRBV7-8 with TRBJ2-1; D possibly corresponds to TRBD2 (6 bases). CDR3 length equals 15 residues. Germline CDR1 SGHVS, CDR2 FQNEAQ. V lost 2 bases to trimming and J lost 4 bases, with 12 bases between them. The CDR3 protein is CASSLIWTNYNEQFF. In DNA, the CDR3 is TGTGCCAGCAGCTTAATCTGGACTAATTACAATGAGCAGTTCTTC.

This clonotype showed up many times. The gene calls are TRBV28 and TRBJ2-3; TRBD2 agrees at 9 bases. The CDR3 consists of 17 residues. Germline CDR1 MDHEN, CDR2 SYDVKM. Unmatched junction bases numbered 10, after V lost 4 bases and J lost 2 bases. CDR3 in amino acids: CASSSGQREDPTDTQYF. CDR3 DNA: TGTGCCAGCAGTTCCGGGCAGCGGGAGGACCCCACAGATACGCAGTATTTT.

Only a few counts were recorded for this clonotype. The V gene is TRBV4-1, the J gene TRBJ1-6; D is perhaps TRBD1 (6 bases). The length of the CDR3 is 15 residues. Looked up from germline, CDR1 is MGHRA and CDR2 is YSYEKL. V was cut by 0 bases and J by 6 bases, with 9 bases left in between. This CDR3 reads CASSQEGGVNSPLHF. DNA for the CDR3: TGCGCCAGCAGCCAAGAGGGGGGCGTTAATTCACCCCTCCACTTT.

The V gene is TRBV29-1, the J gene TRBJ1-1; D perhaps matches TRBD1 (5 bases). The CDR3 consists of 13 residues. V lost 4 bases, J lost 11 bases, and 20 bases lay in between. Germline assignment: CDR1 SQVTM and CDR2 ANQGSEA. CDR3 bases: TGCAGCGTTGGAACCGGGACCTCCTCCATGGCTTTCTTT. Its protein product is CSVGTGTSSMAFF.

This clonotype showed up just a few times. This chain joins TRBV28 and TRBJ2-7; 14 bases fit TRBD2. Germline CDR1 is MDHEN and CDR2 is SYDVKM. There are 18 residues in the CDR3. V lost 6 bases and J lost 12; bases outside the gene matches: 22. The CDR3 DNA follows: TGTGCCAGCAGACAAATCGCGATACCTTCGACCGGGACTAGCGGGAGGTACTTC. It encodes CASRQIAIPSTGTSGRYF.

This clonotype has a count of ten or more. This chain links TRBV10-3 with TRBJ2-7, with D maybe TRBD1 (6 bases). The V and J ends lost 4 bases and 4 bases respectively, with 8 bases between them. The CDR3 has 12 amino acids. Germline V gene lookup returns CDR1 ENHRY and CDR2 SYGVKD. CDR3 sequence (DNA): TGTGCCATCAGTGGGACAGCATACGAGCAGTACTTC. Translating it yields CAISGTAYEQYF.

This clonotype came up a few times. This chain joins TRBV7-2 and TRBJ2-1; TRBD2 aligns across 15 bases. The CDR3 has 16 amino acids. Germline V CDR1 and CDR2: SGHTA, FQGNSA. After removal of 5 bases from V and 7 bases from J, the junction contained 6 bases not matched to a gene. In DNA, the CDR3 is TGTGCCAGCAGCATAGGGACTAGCGGGGGGATAAATGAGCAGTTCTTC. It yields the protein CASSIGTSGGINEQFF.

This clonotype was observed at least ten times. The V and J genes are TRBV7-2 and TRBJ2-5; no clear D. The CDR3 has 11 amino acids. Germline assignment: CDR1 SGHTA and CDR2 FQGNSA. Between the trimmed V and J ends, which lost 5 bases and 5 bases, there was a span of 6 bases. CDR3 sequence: CASSVKETQYF. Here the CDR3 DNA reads TGTGCCAGCAGCGTTAAGGAGACCCAGTACTTC. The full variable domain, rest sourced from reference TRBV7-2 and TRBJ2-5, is GAGVSQSPSNKVTEKGKDVELRCDPISGHTALYWYRQSLGQGLEFLIYFQGNSAPDKSGLPSDRFSAERTGGSVSTLTIQRTQQEDSAVYLCASSVKETQYFGPGTRLLVL.

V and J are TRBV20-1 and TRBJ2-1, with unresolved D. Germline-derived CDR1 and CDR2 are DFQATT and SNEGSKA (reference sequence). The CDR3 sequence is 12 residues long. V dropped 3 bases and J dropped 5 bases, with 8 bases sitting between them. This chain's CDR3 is CSARRSDNEQFF. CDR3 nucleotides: TGCAGTGCTAGGCGGTCCGACAATGAGCAGTTCTTC.

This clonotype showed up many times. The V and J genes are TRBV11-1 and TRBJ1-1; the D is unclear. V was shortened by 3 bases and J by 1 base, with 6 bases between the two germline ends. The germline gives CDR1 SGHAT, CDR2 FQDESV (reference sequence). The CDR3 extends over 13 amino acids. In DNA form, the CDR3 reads TGTGCCAGCAGCTTTCCGGGGAACACTGAAGCTTTCTTT. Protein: CASSFPGNTEAFF.

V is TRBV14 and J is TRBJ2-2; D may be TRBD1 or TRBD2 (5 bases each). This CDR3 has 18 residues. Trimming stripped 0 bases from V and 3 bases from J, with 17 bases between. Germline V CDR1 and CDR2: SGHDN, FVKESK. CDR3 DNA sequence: TGTGCCAGCAGCCAAGACCCGCCGGGGCTGCCCTACACCGGGGAGCTGTTTTTT. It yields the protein CASSQDPPGLPYTGELFF. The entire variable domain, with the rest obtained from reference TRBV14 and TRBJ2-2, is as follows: EAGVTQFPSHSVIEKGQTVTLRCDPISGHDNLYWYRRVMGKEIKFLLHFVKESKQDESGMPNNRFLAERTGGTYSTLKVQPAELEDSGVYFCASSQDPPGLPYTGELFFGEGSRLTVL.

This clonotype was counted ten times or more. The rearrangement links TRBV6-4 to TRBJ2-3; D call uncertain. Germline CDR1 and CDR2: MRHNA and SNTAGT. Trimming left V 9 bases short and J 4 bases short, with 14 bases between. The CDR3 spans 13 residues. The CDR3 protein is CAREWPAADTQYF. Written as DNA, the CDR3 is TGTGCCAGGGAGTGGCCTGCCGCAGATACGCAGTATTTT.

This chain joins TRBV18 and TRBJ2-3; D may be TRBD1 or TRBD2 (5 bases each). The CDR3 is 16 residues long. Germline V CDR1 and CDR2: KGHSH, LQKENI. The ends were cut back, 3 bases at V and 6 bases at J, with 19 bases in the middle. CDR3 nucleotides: TGTGCCAGCTCACCCCTACAGGCGAGAGGGAAGGATACGCAGTATTTT. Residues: CASSPLQARGKDTQYF.

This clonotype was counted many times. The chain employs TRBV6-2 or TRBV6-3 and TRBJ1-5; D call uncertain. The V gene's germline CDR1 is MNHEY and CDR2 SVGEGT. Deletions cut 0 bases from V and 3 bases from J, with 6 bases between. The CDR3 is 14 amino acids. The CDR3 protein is CASSYSSNNQPQHF. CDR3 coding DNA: TGTGCCAGCAGTTACTCCTCGAACAATCAGCCCCAGCATTTT.

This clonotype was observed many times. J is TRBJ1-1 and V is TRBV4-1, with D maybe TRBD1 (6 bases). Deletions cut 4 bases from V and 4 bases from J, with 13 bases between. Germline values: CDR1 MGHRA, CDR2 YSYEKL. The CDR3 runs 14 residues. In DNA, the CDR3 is TGCGCCAGCAGCCCACAGGGAGTCCGCACTGAAGCTTTCTTT. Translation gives CASSPQGVRTEAFF.

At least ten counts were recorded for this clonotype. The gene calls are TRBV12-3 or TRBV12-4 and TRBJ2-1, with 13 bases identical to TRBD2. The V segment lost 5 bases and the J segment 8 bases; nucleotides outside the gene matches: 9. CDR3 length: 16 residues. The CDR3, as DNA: TGTGCCAGCAGTCCCAGGACTAGCGGGAGTTCCGATGAGCAGTTCTTC. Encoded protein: CASSPRTSGSSDEQFF.

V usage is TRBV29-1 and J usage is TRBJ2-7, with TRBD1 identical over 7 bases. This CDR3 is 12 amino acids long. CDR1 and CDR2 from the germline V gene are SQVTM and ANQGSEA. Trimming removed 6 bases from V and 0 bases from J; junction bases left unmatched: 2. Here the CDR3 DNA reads TGCAGCGTGGGGGACAGCTCCTACGAGCAGTACTTC. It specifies CSVGDSSYEQYF.